This T cell receptor beta chain was observed in a study of T cells after yellow fever vaccination. The V gene's germline CDR1 is MNHEY and CDR2 SVGAGI. V lost 2 bases to trimming and J lost 1 base; unmatched junction nucleotides: 11. The CDR3 totals 18 residues. It was through 5'RACE template switching that TCR cDNA was made, with a universal primer site and UMIs added. TCRdb used MiXCR to reprocess the 5' RACE reads, holding one entry per CDR3 protein. The sample lists over 100,000 distinct CDR3 sequences; 8% to 9.5% were seen once. Study-wide results and caveats: Post-booster samples contained most primary-vaccination clones (nearly 98% CD4, roughly 88% CD8). The presence of abundant clonotypes contaminating from the bulk population was possible in FACS-sorted repertoires.

This clonotype was recorded at least ten times. Its antigen is as yet unknown. The starting material was CD8+ T cells sorted from PBMCs, obtained 45 days after the yellow fever booster vaccination. This receptor was taken from a man aged 30-40 years who received the YFV17D yellow fever vaccine. The chain combines TRBV6-5 with TRBJ2-5, with 9 bases that match TRBD1. The DNA of the CDR3 is TGTGCCAGCAGTTACAGCTACAGGGGGCCGGGTTTCCAAGAGACCCAGTACTTC. Encoded protein: CASSYSYRGPGFQETQYF.